A single sample is the source of the 8 T cell receptor beta chains below, sequenced in a study of shared clonotypes between healthy human individuals. Naive-designated CD8 cells lacked CD45RO, were positively enriched for CCR7, and omitted terminally differentiated effector memory CD45RA+ cells. Here immunoSEQ multiplex PCR was the method, and the copy in TCRdb shows in-frame clones only, minus some. This table has over 2 million clones, about 95% appearing once. The sequencing sample was made of naive CD8+ T cells sorted from blood. The receptor source for this set is a man aged 18-30 years in good health.

This chain links TRBV5-1 with TRBJ2-7; TRBD1 or TRBD2 may be the D gene (5 bases each). This CDR3 spans 17 amino acids. V lost 3 bases and J 2 bases, leaving 21 bases between the germline ends. CDR1 and CDR2 from the germline V gene are SGHRS and YFSETQ. CDR3 sequence: CASSWDLLGEETYEQYF. CDR3 in DNA: TGCGCCAGCAGCTGGGACCTCCTCGGGGAAGAAACCTACGAGCAGTACTTC.

J is TRBJ2-1 and V is TRBV4-3; 7 positions agree with TRBD2. CDR3 size: 16 residues. Germline loops: CDR1 LGHNA, CDR2 YSLEER. Trimming removed 3 bases from V and 5 bases from J; junction bases left unmatched: 10. The CDR3 DNA reads as TGCGCCAGCAGCCACACCTCTGCGGGAGTCCACAATGAGCAGTTCTTC. Amino acid sequence: CASSHTSAGVHNEQFF.

V gene TRBV10-2 combines with J gene TRBJ2-1; the match to TRBD2 covers 9 bases. Germline assignment: CDR1 WSHSY and CDR2 SAAADI. V gave up 5 bases and J gave up 10 bases; unmatched junction bases: 12. The CDR3 spans 15 residues. CDR3 residues: CASSSRRGGLDEQFF. The CDR3 nucleotides are TGCGCCAGCAGTTCCCGGCGGGGGGGCCTTGACGAGCAGTTCTTC.

The chain carries TRBV11-2 and TRBJ2-7, with 12 bases fitting TRBD2. This CDR3 contains 16 residues. Germline CDR1 reads SGHAT; CDR2 reads FQNNGV. V dropped 2 bases and J dropped 5; count of bases not matched to a gene: 7. CDR3 protein: CASSLPRLAGDDEQYF. Here the CDR3 DNA reads TGTGCCAGCAGCTTACCCCGACTAGCGGGAGATGACGAGCAGTACTTC.

The CDR3 DNA follows: TGTGCCAGCAGCTCGGGACTAGACGAGACCCAGTACTTC. It yields the protein CASSSGLDETQYF. V usage is TRBV13 and J usage is TRBJ2-5; the match to TRBD2 covers 8 bases. V dropped 4 bases and J dropped 5; count of bases not matched to a gene: 3. CDR3 length: 13 amino acids. CDR1 is PRHDT, CDR2 FYEKMQ, per germline (reference sequence). Complete variable domain (other parts from reference TRBV13 and TRBJ2-5): AAGVIQSPRHLIKEKRETATLKCYPIPRHDTVYWYQQGPGQDPQFLISFYEKMQSDKGSIPDRFSAQQFSDYHSELNMSSLELGDSALYFCASSSGLDETQYFGPGTRLLVL.

The chain recombines TRBV27 with TRBJ1-1; 9 bases fit TRBD1. The CDR3 consists of 15 residues. Trimming took 5 bases from V and 4 from J; bases not matched to a gene: 8. CDR1 and CDR2 from the germline V gene are MNHEY and SMNVEV (reference sequence). The CDR3 spells CASSLRQGVGTEAFF. In DNA, the CDR3 is TGTGCCAGCAGTCTCAGACAGGGGGTAGGCACTGAAGCTTTCTTT.

CDR3 sequence reads: CASSAVGTRADYGYTF. CDR3 nucleotides: TGTGCCAGCAGCGCGGTCGGGACCCGCGCAGACTATGGCTACACCTTC. This sequence joins TRBV7-9 and TRBJ1-2; D is perhaps TRBD1 (5 bases). CDR1 and CDR2 from the germline V gene are SEHNR and FQNEAQ (reference sequence). The length of the CDR3 is 16 residues. V lost 5 bases and J 3 bases, leaving 19 bases between the germline ends.

This clone came up a few times. This sequence joins TRBV7-9 and TRBJ1-4; 7 nucleotides agree with TRBD1. Trimming at V came to 1 base and at J to 3 bases, leaving 2 bases not matched to a gene. This CDR3 region has 15 residues. CDR1 and CDR2 from the germline V gene are SEHNR and FQNEAQ (reference sequence). In DNA, the CDR3 is TGTGCCAGCAGCTTAGTAGGGACAGCTAATGAAAAACTGTTTTTT. It codes for CASSLVGTANEKLFF.